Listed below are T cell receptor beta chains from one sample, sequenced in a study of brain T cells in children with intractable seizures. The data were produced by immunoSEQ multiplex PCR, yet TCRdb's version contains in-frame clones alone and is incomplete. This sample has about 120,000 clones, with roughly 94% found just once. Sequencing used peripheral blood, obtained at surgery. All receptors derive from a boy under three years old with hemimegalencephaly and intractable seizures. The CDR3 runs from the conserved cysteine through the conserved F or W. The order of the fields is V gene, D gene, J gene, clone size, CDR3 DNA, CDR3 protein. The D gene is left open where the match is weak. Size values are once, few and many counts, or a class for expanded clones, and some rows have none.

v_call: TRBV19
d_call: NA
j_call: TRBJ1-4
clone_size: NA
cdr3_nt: TGTGCCAGCCCTGAAGACTTCGGACCCGGGTGGGAAAAACTGTTTTTT
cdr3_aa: CASPEDFGPGWEKLFF

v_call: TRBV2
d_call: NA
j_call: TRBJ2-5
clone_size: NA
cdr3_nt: TGTGCCAGCAGTGAAGCCGGCGGAGGGGAGACCCAGTACTTC
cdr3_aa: CASSEAGGGETQYF

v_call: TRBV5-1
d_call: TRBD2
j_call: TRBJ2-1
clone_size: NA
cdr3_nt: TGCGCCAGCAGCTTGCTAGCGGGAGGGTACAATGAGCAGTTCTTC
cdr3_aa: CASSLLAGGYNEQFF

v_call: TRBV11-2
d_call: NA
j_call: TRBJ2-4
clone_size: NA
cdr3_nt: TGTGCCAGCAGCTTAGGTGAAGCGGGCCGTGGCAAAAACATTCAGTACTTC
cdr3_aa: CASSLGEAGRGKNIQYF

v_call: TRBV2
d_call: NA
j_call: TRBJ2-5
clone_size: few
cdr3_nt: TGTGCCAGCAGGTACCAAGAGACCCAGTACTTC
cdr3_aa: CASRYQETQYF

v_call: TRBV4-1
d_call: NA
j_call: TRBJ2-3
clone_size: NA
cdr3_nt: TGCGCCAGCAGCCAAGTCGGGAAGTTGGATACGCAGTATTTT
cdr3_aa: CASSQVGKLDTQYF

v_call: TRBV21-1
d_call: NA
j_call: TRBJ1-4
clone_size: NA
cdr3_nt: TGTGCCAGCAGCTCAGGACGATCAACTAATGAAAAACTGTTTTTT
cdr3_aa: CASSSGRSTNEKLFF

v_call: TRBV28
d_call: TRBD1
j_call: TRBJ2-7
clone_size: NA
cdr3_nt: TGTGCCAGCAGGGGGACAGCTTCCTACGAGCAGTACTTC
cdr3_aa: CASRGTASYEQYF

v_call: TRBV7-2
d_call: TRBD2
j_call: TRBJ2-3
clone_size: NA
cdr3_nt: TGTGCCAGCAGCTTAGATTTGACTAGCGGGAGGGCCACAGATACGCAGTATTTT
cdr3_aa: CASSLDLTSGRATDTQYF

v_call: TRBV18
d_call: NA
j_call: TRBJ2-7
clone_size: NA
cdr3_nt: TGTGCCAGCTCATCAGGGGTCTACGAGCAGTACTTC
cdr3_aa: CASSSGVYEQYF

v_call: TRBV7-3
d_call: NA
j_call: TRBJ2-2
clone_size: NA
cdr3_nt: TGTGCCAGCAGCCCAGGGACGCGCGGGGAGCTGTTTTTT
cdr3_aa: CASSPGTRGELFF

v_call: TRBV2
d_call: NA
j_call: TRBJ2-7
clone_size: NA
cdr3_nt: TGTGCCAGCAGTGAAACAGGGAATTCCTACGAGCAGTACTTC
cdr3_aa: CASSETGNSYEQYF

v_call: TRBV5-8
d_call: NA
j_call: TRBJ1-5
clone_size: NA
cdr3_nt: TGTGCCAGCAGCTTATCCCCTGCGGGGTATAGCAATCAGCCCCAGCATTTT
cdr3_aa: CASSLSPAGYSNQPQHF

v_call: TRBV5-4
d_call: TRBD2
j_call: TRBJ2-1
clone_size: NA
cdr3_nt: TGTGCCAGCAGCTTGGAGGCTAGCGGGACTGTTAATGAGCAGTTCTTC
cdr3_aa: CASSLEASGTVNEQFF

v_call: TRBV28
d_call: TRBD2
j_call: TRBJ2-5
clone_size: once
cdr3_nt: TGTGCCAGCAGTTTCCTATTGGGACCGGGACTAGACCAAGAGACCCAGTACTTC
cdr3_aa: CASSFLLGPGLDQETQYF

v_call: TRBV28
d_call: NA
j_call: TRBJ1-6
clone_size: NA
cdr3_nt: TGTGCCAGCAGTTCCTACGCCCGGGACGGGGGTAATTCACCCCTCCACTTT
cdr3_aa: CASSSYARDGGNSPLHF

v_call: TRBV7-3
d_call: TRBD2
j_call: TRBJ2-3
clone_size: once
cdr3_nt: TGTGCCAGCAGCCTGCGGGGGAGCACAGATACGCAGTATTTT
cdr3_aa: CASSLRGSTDTQYF

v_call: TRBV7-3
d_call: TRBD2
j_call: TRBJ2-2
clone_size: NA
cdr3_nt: TGTGCCAGCAGCCCCCGGGGACTAGCGGGAGGCACCGGGGAGCTGTTTTTT
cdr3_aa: CASSPRGLAGGTGELFF

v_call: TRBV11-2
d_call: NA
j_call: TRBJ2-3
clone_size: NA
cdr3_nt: TGTGCCAGCAGCTTATGGCGCGGGGGCGATAGCACAGATACGCAGTATTTT
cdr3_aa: CASSLWRGGDSTDTQYF

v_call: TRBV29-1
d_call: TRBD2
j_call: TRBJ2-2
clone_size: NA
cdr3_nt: TGCAGCGTTACTAGCGGAGCAGTTACCGGGGAGCTGTTTTTT
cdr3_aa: CSVTSGAVTGELFF

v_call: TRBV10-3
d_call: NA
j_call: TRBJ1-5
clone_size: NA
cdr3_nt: TGTGCCATCAGTGCCGCAGGGACCAATCAGCCCCAGCATTTT
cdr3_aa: CAISAAGTNQPQHF

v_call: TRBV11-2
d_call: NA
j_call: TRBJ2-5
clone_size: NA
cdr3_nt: TGTGCCAGCAGCTTAGATATGAGGTTCGGAGAGACCCAGTACTTC
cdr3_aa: CASSLDMRFGETQYF

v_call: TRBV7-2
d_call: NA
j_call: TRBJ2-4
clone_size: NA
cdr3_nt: TGTGCCAGCCTAACCCCGGGGGCGCGAGTAGACAAAAACATTCAGTACTTC
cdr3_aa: CASLTPGARVDKNIQYF

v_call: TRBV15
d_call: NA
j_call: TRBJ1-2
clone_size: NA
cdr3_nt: TGTGCCACCAGCAGACGAAGGGGGGCCTATGGCTACACCTTC
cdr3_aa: CATSRRRGAYGYTF

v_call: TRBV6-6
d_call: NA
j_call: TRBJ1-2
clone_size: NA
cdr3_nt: TGTGCCAGCAGCCCCGGGGGGACACTTCCTAACTATGGCTACACCTTC
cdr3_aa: CASSPGGTLPNYGYTF

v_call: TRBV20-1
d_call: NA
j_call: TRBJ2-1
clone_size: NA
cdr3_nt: TGCAGTGCTAGTGGCAGTTATGAGCAGTTCTTC
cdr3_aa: CSASGSYEQFF

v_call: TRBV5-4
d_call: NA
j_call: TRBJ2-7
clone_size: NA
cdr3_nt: TGTGCCAGCAGCTCAACCGAGCCCTACGAGCAGTACTTC
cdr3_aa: CASSSTEPYEQYF

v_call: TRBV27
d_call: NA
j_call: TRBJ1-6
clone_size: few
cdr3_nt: TGTGCCAGCAGTTTATCGGGCACTTCACCCCTCCACTTT
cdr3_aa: CASSLSGTSPLHF

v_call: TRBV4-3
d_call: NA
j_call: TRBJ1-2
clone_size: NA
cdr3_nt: TGCGCCAGCAGCCAGGCCGGGACGGCAAACTATGGCTACACCTTC
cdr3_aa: CASSQAGTANYGYTF

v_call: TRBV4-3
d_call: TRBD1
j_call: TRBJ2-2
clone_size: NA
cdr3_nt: TGCGCCAGCAGCCAATCACAGGGGGCGCTGGGGGAGCTGTTTTTT
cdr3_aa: CASSQSQGALGELFF

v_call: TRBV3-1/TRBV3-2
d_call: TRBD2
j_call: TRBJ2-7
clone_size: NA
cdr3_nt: TGTGCCAGCAGCCAAGGCCATAGCGGGTCCTACGAGCAGTACTTC
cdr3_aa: CASSQGHSGSYEQYF

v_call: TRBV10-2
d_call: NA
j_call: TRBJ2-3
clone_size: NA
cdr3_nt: TGCGCCAGCAGTGAAGCGGATACGCAGTATTTT
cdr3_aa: CASSEADTQYF

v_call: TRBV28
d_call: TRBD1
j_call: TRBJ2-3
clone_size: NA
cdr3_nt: TGTGCCAGCAGGCCACACAGGGGAACCACAGATACGCAGTATTTT
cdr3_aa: CASRPHRGTTDTQYF

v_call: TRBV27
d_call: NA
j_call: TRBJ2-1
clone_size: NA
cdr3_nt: TGTGCCAGCAGTTTGGGGACTGCGGACAATGAGCAGTTCTTC
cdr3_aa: CASSLGTADNEQFF

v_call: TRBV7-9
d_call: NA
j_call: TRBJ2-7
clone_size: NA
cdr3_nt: TGTGCCAGCAGCTTGCAGGGGTTGGGCTACGAGCAGTACTTC
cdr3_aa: CASSLQGLGYEQYF

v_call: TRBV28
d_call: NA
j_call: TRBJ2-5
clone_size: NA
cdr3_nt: TGTGCCAGCAGTTTAGTAGGCCAAGAAGAGACCCAGTACTTC
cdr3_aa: CASSLVGQEETQYF

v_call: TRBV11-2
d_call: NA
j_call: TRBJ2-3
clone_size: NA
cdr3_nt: TGTGCCAGCAGCCCGAAAGAAGGTACCACAGATACGCAGTATTTT
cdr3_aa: CASSPKEGTTDTQYF

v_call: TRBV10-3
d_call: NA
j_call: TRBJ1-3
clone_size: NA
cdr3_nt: TGTGCCATCAGTGAATCGGACAGACACTCTGGAAACACCATATATTTT
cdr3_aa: CAISESDRHSGNTIYF

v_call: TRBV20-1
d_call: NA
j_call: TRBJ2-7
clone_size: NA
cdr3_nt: TGCAGTGCTAGGGCCTACGAGCAGTACTTC
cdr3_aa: CSARAYEQYF

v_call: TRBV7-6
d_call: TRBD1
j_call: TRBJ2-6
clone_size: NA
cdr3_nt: TGTGCCAGCAGCTCCGGGACAGGGCCGGGGGGGGCCAACGTCCTGACTTTC
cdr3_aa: CASSSGTGPGGANVLTF

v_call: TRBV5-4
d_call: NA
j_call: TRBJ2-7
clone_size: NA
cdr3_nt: TGTGCCAGCAGCTTGTTTGGGCGGGCCTACGAGCAGTACTTC
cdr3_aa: CASSLFGRAYEQYF

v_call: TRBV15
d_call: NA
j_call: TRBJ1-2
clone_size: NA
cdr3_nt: TGTGCCACCAGCAGAGTGGGGGTGGGCTACACCTTC
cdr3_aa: CATSRVGVGYTF

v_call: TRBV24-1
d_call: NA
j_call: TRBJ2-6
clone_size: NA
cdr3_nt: TGTGCCACCAGTGATTCTGGCGTCCTGACTTTC
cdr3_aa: CATSDSGVLTF

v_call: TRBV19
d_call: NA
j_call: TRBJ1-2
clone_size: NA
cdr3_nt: TGTGCCAGTAGTATCGGGGGGCAGATCTATGGCTACACCTTC
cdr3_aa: CASSIGGQIYGYTF

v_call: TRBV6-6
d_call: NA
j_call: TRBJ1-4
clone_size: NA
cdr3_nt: TGTGCCAGCAGTTGGGGGGGCCCCCCTAATGAAAAACTGTTTTTT
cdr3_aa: CASSWGGPPNEKLFF